The 4 T cell receptor beta chains listed next were all sequenced from one sample in a study of T cell repertoires in urothelial bladder cancer. Assay: immunoSEQ multiplex PCR; the TCRdb copy retains only in-frame clones and omits some. The data show several thousand clones, less than 75% seen once. Material: tumor-infiltrating cells from bladder cancer. The receptor set was obtained from a human donor with urothelial carcinoma.

Note on this clone: No conserved phenylalanine or tryptophan is present at the end of the CDR3, so a read error is the likely explanation. The rearrangement links TRBV28 to TRBJ1-5; D is uncertain. Trimming shortened V by 4 bases and J by 7 bases, and 23 bases separated the two germline ends. The CDR3 is 17 residues long. Germline loops: CDR1 MDHEN, CDR2 SYDVKM. CDR3 sequence: CASSSNPPSGLGQPQHS. The CDR3, as DNA: TGTGCCAGCAGTTCCAACCCACCGTCGGGTCTAGGCCAGCCCCAGCATTCT.

The count of this clone is one. This chain connects TRBV11-3 to TRBJ2-3; D could derive from TRBD1 or TRBD2 (5 bases each). The germline V and J ends were trimmed by 4 bases and 11 bases, with 19 bases remaining between them. This CDR3 is built from 14 residues. Per the germline V gene, CDR1 is SGHNT and CDR2 is YENEEA. DNA for the CDR3: TGTGCCAGCAGCTCGGGGACGCACAGGTTTAGGCAGTATTTT. This translates into CASSSGTHRFRQYF.

By frequency in the sample, this clone is medium-sized. The J gene is TRBJ1-2, the V gene TRBV14; a possible D gene is TRBD1 (5 bases). The CDR3 length is 15 residues. Trimming took off 4 bases at V and 1 base at J, with 13 bases between the two ends. Germline values: CDR1 SGHDN, CDR2 FVKESK. CDR3 residues: CASSRVGGVNYGYTF. The CDR3 DNA is TGTGCCAGCAGCCGGGTCGGAGGGGTTAACTATGGCTACACCTTC.

The V and J genes are TRBV5-1 and TRBJ1-6; D is possibly TRBD1 (6 bases). Germline V CDR1 and CDR2: SGHRS, YFSETQ. The CDR3 has 15 amino acids. V lost 0 bases, J lost 6 bases, and 10 bases lay in between. The CDR3: CASSLVGQTNSPLHF. CDR3 sequence (DNA): TGCGCCAGCAGCTTGGTCGGACAGACTAATTCACCCCTCCACTTT.